This paragraph reports one T cell receptor beta chain. This record comes from a study of blood T cell repertoires in COVID-19. Study context: Collection of acute and convalescent COVID-19 samples took place in the United States, Italy and Spain.

CDR3 size: 15 residues. Deletions cut 0 bases from V and 8 bases from J, with 16 bases between. Looked up from germline, CDR1 is KGHSH and CDR2 is LQKENI. The table came from immunoSEQ multiplex PCR; TCRdb's copy has only in-frame clones and leaves some out. This table has 330,000 or so clones, around 90% appearing once. Material for sequencing was peripheral blood. J is TRBJ1-1 and V is TRBV18, with D unresolved. This TCR derives from a man aged 25-40 years with COVID-19, enrolled during active disease. This chain's CDR3 is CASSPPEGPPREAFF. DNA of the CDR3: TGTGCCAGCTCACCACCGGAGGGCCCTCCAAGAGAAGCTTTCTTT.